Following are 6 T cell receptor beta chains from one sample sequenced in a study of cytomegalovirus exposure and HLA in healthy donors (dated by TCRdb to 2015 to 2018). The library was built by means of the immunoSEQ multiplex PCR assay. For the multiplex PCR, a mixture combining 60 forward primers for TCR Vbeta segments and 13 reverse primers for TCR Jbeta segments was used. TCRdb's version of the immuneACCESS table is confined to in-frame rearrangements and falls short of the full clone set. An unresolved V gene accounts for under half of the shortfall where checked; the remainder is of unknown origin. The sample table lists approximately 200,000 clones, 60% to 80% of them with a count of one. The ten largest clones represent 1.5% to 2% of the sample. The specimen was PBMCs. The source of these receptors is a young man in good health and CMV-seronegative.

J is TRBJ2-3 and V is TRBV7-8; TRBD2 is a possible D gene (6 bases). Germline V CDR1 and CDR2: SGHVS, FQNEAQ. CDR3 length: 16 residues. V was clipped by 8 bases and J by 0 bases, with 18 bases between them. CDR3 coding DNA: TGTGCCAGCGCCCTTAGGAGGGCGGCTAGCACAGATACGCAGTATTTT. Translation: CASALRRAASTDTQYF. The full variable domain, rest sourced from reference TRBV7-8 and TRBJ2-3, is GAGVSQSPRYKVAKRGQDVALRCDPISGHVSLFWYQQALGQGPEFLTYFQNEAQLDKSGLPSDRFFAERPEGSVSTLKIQRTQQEDSAVYLCASALRRAASTDTQYFGPGTRLTVL.

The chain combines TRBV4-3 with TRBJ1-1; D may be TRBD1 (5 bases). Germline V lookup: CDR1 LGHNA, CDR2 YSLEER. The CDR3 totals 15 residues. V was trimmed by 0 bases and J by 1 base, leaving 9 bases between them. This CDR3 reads CASSQERQSNTEAFF. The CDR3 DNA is TGCGCCAGCAGCCAAGAAAGACAGTCGAACACTGAAGCTTTCTTT.

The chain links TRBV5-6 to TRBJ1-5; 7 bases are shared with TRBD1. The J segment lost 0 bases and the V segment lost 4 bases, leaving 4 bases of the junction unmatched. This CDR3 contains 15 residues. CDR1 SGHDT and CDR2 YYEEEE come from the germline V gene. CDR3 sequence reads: CASSHRQGSNQPQHF. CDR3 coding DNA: TGTGCCAGCAGCCATCGACAGGGTAGCAATCAGCCCCAGCATTTT.

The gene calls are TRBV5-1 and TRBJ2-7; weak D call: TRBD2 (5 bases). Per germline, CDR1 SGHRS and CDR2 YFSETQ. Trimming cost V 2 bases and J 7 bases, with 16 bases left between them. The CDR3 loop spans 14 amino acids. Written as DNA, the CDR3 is TGCGCCAGCAGCTTTTTTGAGGGCACGGGGGAGCAGTACTTC. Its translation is CASSFFEGTGEQYF.

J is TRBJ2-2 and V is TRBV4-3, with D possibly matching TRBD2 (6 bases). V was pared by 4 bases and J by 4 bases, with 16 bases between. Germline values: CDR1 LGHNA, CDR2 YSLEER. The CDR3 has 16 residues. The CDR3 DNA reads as TGCGCCAGCAGCCCCCGGGACTCCTTGCTCACCGGGGAGCTGTTTTTT. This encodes CASSPRDSLLTGELFF.

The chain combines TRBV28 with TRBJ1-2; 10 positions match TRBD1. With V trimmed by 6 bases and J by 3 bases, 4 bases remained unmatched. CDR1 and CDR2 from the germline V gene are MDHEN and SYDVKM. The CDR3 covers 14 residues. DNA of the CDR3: TGTGCCAGCAGATCGACAGGGGGCGACTATGGCTACACCTTC. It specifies CASRSTGGDYGYTF.